What follows are 5 T cell receptor beta chains derived from one specimen sequenced in a study of control samples from healthy donors and cancer patients. TCRdb's table, derived via immunoSEQ multiplex PCR, lists solely in-frame clones and lacks some. This sample has roughly 130,000 clones, with approximately 94% found just once. Sequencing was done on a sample of blood. The receptors derive from a man aged 25-45 years in good health.

The chain couples TRBV4-1 to TRBJ1-2, with a possible D match to TRBD1 (5 bases). V gave up 1 base and J gave up 8 bases, with 14 bases separating them. The CDR3 sequence is 14 residues long. CDR1 is MGHRA and CDR2 is YSYEKL in the germline V gene. CDR3: CASSQGGGPWGYTF. The CDR3 DNA reads TGCGCCAGCAGCCAAGGGGGGGGACCTTGGGGCTACACCTTC.

This chain joins TRBV18 and TRBJ2-7; no definite D call. The CDR3 sequence is 13 residues long. V shed 3 bases and J shed 3 bases, with 9 bases lying between them. Germline values: CDR1 KGHSH, CDR2 LQKENI. The CDR3 nucleotides read TGTGCCAGCTCACCGGCCCATAGCTACGAGCAGTACTTC. This encodes CASSPAHSYEQYF.

The chain uses TRBV9 and TRBJ2-3; the match to TRBD2 covers 8 bases. This CDR3 comprises 15 residues. Germline CDR1 reads SGDLS; CDR2 reads YYNGEE. With 4 bases clipped from V and 1 base from J, the junction kept 5 bases outside the gene matches. The CDR3 DNA is TGTGCCAGCAGCCCTACTAGCGGACGCACAGATACGCAGTATTTT. Translating it yields CASSPTSGRTDTQYF.

The chain joins TRBV6-6 to TRBJ1-1; perhaps TRBD1 as D (5 bases). The CDR3 extends over 14 amino acids. Germline CDR1 is MNHNY and CDR2 is SVGAGI (reference sequence). V was pared by 6 bases and J by 5 bases, with 16 bases between. CDR3 loop: CASRRDGSGTEAFF. The CDR3 DNA follows: TGTGCCAGCAGAAGGGACGGATCAGGGACTGAAGCTTTCTTT.

V gene TRBV5-1 combines with J gene TRBJ1-1, with 8 nucleotides matching TRBD1. J gave up 4 bases and V 3 bases, and 8 bases lay outside the gene matches. Germline V gene lookup returns CDR1 SGHRS and CDR2 YFSETQ. The CDR3 totals 15 residues. As DNA, the CDR3 is TGCGCCAGCAGCTCGCAGGGGGCTCGTGGCACTGAAGCTTTCTTT. This translates into CASSSQGARGTEAFF.